The text below deals with one T cell receptor beta chain. This sample is part of a study of blood T cell repertoires in COVID-19. Study details: The United States, Italy and Spain supplied acute and convalescent COVID-19 samples. Nucleic acid was either cDNA or gDNA, and it came from T cells, B-cell-depleted T cells, or PBMCs.

Losses at the gene ends were 5 bases for V and 10 bases for J; bases not matched to a gene: 11. Germline V lookup: CDR1 GTSNPN, CDR2 SVGIG (reference sequence). The CDR3 contains 14 residues. How the authors handled the data: Estimation of nucleated cell counts was performed using reference gene primer amplification. The protocol was immunoSEQ multiplex PCR, while the TCRdb copy is restricted to in-frame clones and leaves out a portion. That table is the source of V, J and clone size, and D and trimming were worked out from the DNA. The repertoire holds around 58,000 clones, roughly 80% seen once, with roughly 5% in the top ten.

The clonotype originates from a human donor in a cohort sampled during active COVID-19. Sequenced: peripheral blood. The chain joins TRBV30 to TRBJ1-6; 7 nucleotides agree with TRBD1. This CDR3 reads CAWGTDRRFSPLHF. The DNA for the CDR3 is TGTGCCTGGGGTACGGACAGGCGGTTCTCACCCCTCCACTTT.